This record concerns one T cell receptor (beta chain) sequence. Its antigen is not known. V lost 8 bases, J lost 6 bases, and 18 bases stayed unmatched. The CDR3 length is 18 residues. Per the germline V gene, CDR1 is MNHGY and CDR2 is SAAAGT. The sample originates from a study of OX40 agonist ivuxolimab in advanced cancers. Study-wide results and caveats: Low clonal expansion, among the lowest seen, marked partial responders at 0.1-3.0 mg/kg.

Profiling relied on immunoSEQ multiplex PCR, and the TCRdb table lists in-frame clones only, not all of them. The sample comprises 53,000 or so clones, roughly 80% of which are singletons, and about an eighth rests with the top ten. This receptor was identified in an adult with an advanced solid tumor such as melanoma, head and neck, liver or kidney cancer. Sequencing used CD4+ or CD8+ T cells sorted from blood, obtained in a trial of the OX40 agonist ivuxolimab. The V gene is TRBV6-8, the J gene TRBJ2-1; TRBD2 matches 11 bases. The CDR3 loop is CASLFGAASGRRVNEQFF. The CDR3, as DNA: TGTGCCAGCCTCTTCGGGGCAGCTAGCGGGAGGCGAGTCAATGAGCAGTTCTTC.